The 23 T cell receptor beta chains presented below share a single source sample, sequenced in a study of T cells in Graves' hyperthyroidism and ophthalmopathy. TCR beta CDR3 sequences were amplified from RNA transcripts. With the HTBI primer set, the TCR CDR3 went through a first round of RT-PCR. TCRdb re-called the multiplex PCR reads through MiXCR, storing one row per CDR3 protein. Of roughly 240,000 distinct CDR3 sequences in the sample, 15% to 20% were seen once. The specimen was blood. The receptors shown here come from a woman between 18 and 30 years old with Graves' ophthalmopathy.

The V gene is TRBV6-2 or TRBV6-3, the J gene TRBJ1-4; D possibly corresponds to TRBD1 (6 bases). Germline V gene sequence: CDR1 MNHEY, CDR2 SVGEGT. Trimming took off 4 bases at V and 6 bases at J, with 9 bases between the two ends. This CDR3 contains 13 residues. CDR3 sequence: CASSSGTHEKLFF. The CDR3 bases are TGTGCCAGCAGTTCCGGGACACATGAAAAACTGTTTTTT.

This clonotype was seen repeatedly, ten times or more. The gene calls are TRBV5-1 and TRBJ1-6; D perhaps matches TRBD1 (5 bases). Deletions cut 4 bases from V and 7 bases from J, with 18 bases between. Germline V gene data show CDR1 as SGHRS and CDR2 as YFSETQ. The CDR3 is 16 residues long. CDR3 protein: CASSGSLQGLNSPLHF. Written as DNA, the CDR3 is TGCGCCAGCAGCGGATCACTCCAGGGACTCAATTCACCCCTCCACTTT. The whole variable domain, filled in from reference TRBV5-1 and TRBJ1-6, reads KAGVTQTPRYLIKTRGQQVTLSCSPISGHRSVSWYQQTPGQGLQFLFEYFSETQRNKGNFPGRFSGRQFSNSRSEMNVSTLELGDSALYLCASSGSLQGLNSPLHFGNGTRLTVT.

At least ten counts were recorded for this clonotype. The chain couples TRBV9 to TRBJ2-5; 12 bases line up with TRBD2. The CDR3 covers 17 residues. The ends lost 2 bases at V and 6 bases at J; junction bases unmatched: 11. CDR1 is SGDLS and CDR2 is YYNGEE in the germline V gene. The CDR3 sequence: CASSVSASGGAWKTQYF. The CDR3 DNA is TGTGCCAGCAGCGTCTCGGCTAGCGGGGGGGCGTGGAAGACCCAGTACTTC.

This clonotype was counted at least ten times. The chain couples TRBV19 to TRBJ1-1, with a tentative D call TRBD1 (5 bases). The CDR3 has 13 residues. V lost 1 base and J lost 2, with 5 bases in between. Per germline, CDR1 LNHDA and CDR2 SQIVND (reference sequence). CDR3 amino acids: CASSIGGNTEAFF. As DNA, the CDR3 is TGTGCCAGTAGTATAGGGGGCAACACTGAAGCTTTCTTT.

This clonotype occurred many times. CDR3 DNA: TGTGCCAGCAGTATCGGGGGGGGGCCGAATGAGCAGTTCTTC. Protein product: CASSIGGGPNEQFF. This chain joins TRBV12-3 or TRBV12-4 and TRBJ2-1; TRBD2 matches at 8 bases. Trimming cost V 5 bases and J 7 bases; bases outside gene matches: 7. The CDR3 totals 14 residues.

This clonotype was seen repeatedly, ten times or more. This rearrangement joins TRBV12-3 or TRBV12-4 to TRBJ2-3; 8 bases agree with TRBD1. The CDR3 runs 14 residues. V lost 5 bases, J lost 4 bases, and 5 bases stayed unmatched. This chain's CDR3 is CASSATGVADTQYF. The CDR3 DNA reads TGTGCCAGCAGTGCGACAGGGGTGGCAGATACGCAGTATTTT.

This clonotype was detected many times. In nucleotides, the CDR3 is TGTGCCAGCAGTTCAAAAACCGGGACGGTGACCACTGAAGCTTTCTTT. Encoded protein: CASSSKTGTVTTEAFF. The chain uses TRBV6-1 and TRBJ1-1; TRBD1 is a possible D gene (5 bases). The CDR3 covers 16 residues. Germline loops: CDR1 MNHNS, CDR2 SASEGT. The V gene lost 5 bases and the J gene lost 4 bases, with 20 bases spanning the gap.

As concerns this clonotype: Since a much larger clone is just one base distant, this may be a read error. The chain carries TRBV29-1 and TRBJ2-3; D could derive from TRBD1 or TRBD2 (5 bases each). This CDR3 spans 14 amino acids. Trimming removed 4 bases from V and 2 bases from J, with 13 bases in between. The germline CDR1 and CDR2 sequences are SQVTM and ANQGSEA. CDR3 region: CSVAASRATDTQYF. The CDR3 DNA sequence: TGCAGCGTTGCAGCTAGCAGGGCCACAGATACGCAGTATTTT.

This clonotype was recorded many times. The V and J genes are TRBV3-1 and TRBJ1-1; D gene unclear. Germline loops: CDR1 LGHDT, CDR2 YNNKEL (reference sequence). This CDR3 spans 15 amino acids. V was shortened by 1 base and J by 11 bases, with 20 bases between the two germline ends. CDR3 region: CASSQVVGPGPRAFF. CDR3 sequence (DNA): TGTGCCAGCAGCCAAGTGGTAGGTCCCGGGCCCAGGGCTTTCTTT. Variable domain in full (rest from reference TRBV3-1 and TRBJ1-1): DTAVSQTPKYLVTQMGNDKSIKCEQNLGHDTMYWYKQDSKKFLKIMFSYNNKELIINETVPNRFSPKSPDKAHLNLHINSLELGDSAVYFCASSQVVGPGPRAFFGQGTRLTVV.

This clonotype appeared many times. This chain joins TRBV29-1 and TRBJ1-2; D remains unclear. This CDR3 spans 14 amino acids. Deletions cut 1 base from V and 0 bases from J, with 9 bases between. Germline CDR1 and CDR2: SQVTM and ANQGSEA. The DNA of the CDR3 is TGCAGCGTTGAAGGGGCAGCTCCTAACTATGGCTACACCTTC. This encodes CSVEGAAPNYGYTF.

With respect to this clonotype: A much more abundant neighbour one base away suggests this may be a read error. The V and J genes are TRBV12-3 or TRBV12-4 and TRBJ2-5; D gene unclear. The CDR3 loop spans 12 amino acids. The CDR3 spells CASSDRIEAQYF. The CDR3 DNA sequence: TGTGCCAGCAGTGACCGAATAGAGGCCCAGTACTTC.

This clonotype was detected many times. The chain couples TRBV7-8 to TRBJ1-5; D is ambiguous. Between the trimmed V and J ends, which lost 4 bases and 1 base, there was a span of 11 bases. This CDR3 has 15 residues. CDR1 and CDR2 (germline): SGHVS, FQNEAQ. This CDR3 reads CASSWEGLSNQPQHF. Written as DNA, the CDR3 is TGTGCCAGCAGCTGGGAGGGTCTGAGCAATCAGCCCCAGCATTTT. The variable domain in full, completed from reference TRBV7-8 and TRBJ1-5, reads GAGVSQSPRYKVAKRGQDVALRCDPISGHVSLFWYQQALGQGPEFLTYFQNEAQLDKSGLPSDRFFAERPEGSVSTLKIQRTQQEDSAVYLCASSWEGLSNQPQHFGDGTRLSIL.

This clonotype was seen many times. The chain is built from TRBV19 and TRBJ1-1, with a weak D call TRBD1 (6 bases). The CDR3 has 17 amino acids. Germline assignment: CDR1 LNHDA and CDR2 SQIVND (reference sequence). The V end lost 4 bases, the J end lost 0 bases, and 18 bases lay between the germline ends. The CDR3 DNA reads TGTGCCAGTAGTACTCCCCGGGACACTAGAATGAACACTGAAGCTTTCTTT. This encodes CASSTPRDTRMNTEAFF.

This clonotype was counted many times. The chain carries TRBV6-2 or TRBV6-3 and TRBJ1-5; D possibly corresponds to TRBD1 (5 bases). The CDR3 runs to 16 residues. Germline values: CDR1 MNHEY, CDR2 SVGEGT. The ends were cut back, 0 bases at V and 0 bases at J, with 9 bases in the middle. The DNA for the CDR3 is TGTGCCAGCAGTTACTCCCAGGGCGGTAGCAATCAGCCCCAGCATTTT. Protein: CASSYSQGGSNQPQHF.

This clonotype was seen many times. The chain is built from TRBV7-3 and TRBJ2-2; 7 nucleotides align to TRBD2. Germline V lookup: CDR1 SGHTA, CDR2 FQGTGA. This CDR3 region has 16 residues. V gave up 0 bases and J gave up 6 bases; unmatched junction bases: 7. CDR3 loop: CASSLTTSSIAGELFF. Here the CDR3 DNA reads TGTGCCAGCAGCTTAACGACTAGCTCTATCGCCGGGGAGCTGTTTTTT. The full variable domain, completed using reference TRBV7-3 and TRBJ2-2, is GAGVSQTPSNKVTEKGKYVELRCDPISGHTALYWYRQSLGQGPEFLIYFQGTGAADDSGLPNDRFFAVRPEGSVSTLKIQRTERGDSAVYLCASSLTTSSIAGELFFGEGSRLTVL.

This clonotype was detected ten times or more. The chain joins TRBV6-6 to TRBJ2-4, with D possibly matching TRBD1 (7 bases). CDR1 is MNHNY and CDR2 is SVGAGI in the germline V gene (reference sequence). V was pared by 0 bases and J by 1 base, with 16 bases between. CDR3 length: 18 amino acids. In nucleotides, the CDR3 is TGTGCCAGCAGTTACTCGGCAGGGGGGAGATCGGCCAAAAACATTCAGTACTTC. This codes for CASSYSAGGRSAKNIQYF.

This clonotype has at least ten counts. The chain employs TRBV27 and TRBJ1-5, with 7 bases lining up with TRBD1. The germline gives CDR1 MNHEY, CDR2 SMNVEV (reference sequence). V lost 0 bases, J lost 2 bases, and 7 bases stayed unmatched. This CDR3 spans 17 amino acids. The CDR3 reads CASSLSPTGSGNQPQHF. The CDR3 DNA sequence: TGTGCCAGCAGTTTATCACCGACAGGGTCGGGCAATCAGCCCCAGCATTTT.

In this sample, this clonotype turned up many times. A much larger clone lies one base from this, so it may be a read error. V usage is TRBV11-2 and J usage is TRBJ2-5; D is ambiguous. The CDR3 contains 15 residues. Germline V gives CDR1 SGHAT, CDR2 FQNNGV. CDR3 DNA: TGTGCCAGCAGCTTAGACGCAGCACTCCAAGAGGCCCAGTACTTC. This gives the protein CASSLDAALQEAQYF.

A note on this clonotype: A junction end diverges from the germline sequence, so it may reflect a read error. V gene TRBV30 combines with J gene TRBJ1-2; D perhaps matches TRBD1 (5 bases). The CDR3 runs 13 residues. The V gene's germline CDR1 is GTSNPN and CDR2 SVGIG (reference sequence). The CDR3 DNA reads TGTGCCTGGGGTGTACGACAGCTTTATGGCTACACCTTC. It is translated as CAWGVRQLYGYTF.

This clonotype was counted ten times or more. V and J are TRBV3-1 and TRBJ2-3; D is unclear. Germline lookup yields CDR1 LGHDT and CDR2 YNNKEL (reference sequence). Deletions cut 8 bases from V and 2 bases from J, with 8 bases between. The CDR3 is made up of 12 amino acids. The CDR3: CASRRNTDTQYF. The CDR3 bases are TGTGCCAGCCGGCGGAACACAGATACGCAGTATTTT.

This chain uses TRBV6-5 with TRBJ2-5, with TRBD2 identical over 14 bases. After removal of 4 bases from V and 4 bases from J, the junction contained 2 bases not matched to a gene. The CDR3 runs 15 residues. Germline V CDR1 and CDR2: MNHEY, SVGAGI. CDR3 residues: CASSSTSGGGETQYF. The CDR3 DNA reads as TGTGCCAGCAGTTCGACTAGCGGGGGGGGAGAGACCCAGTACTTC.

In this sample, this clonotype turned up many times. V usage is TRBV18 and J usage is TRBJ2-1, with D maybe TRBD2 (5 bases). Trimming cost V 3 bases and J 0 bases, with 15 bases left between them. The CDR3 is made up of 17 amino acids. Germline V gene sequence: CDR1 KGHSH, CDR2 LQKENI. The CDR3 coding sequence is TGTGCCAGCTCACCGGCCGTTAGCGCAAACTCCTACAATGAGCAGTTCTTC. Encoded protein: CASSPAVSANSYNEQFF.

This clonotype appeared many times. The V gene is TRBV7-8, the J gene TRBJ2-7; D is unclear. With 1 base removed from V and 3 bases from J, the gap between germline ends came to 19 bases. This CDR3 is 17 amino acids long. CDR1 is SGHVS and CDR2 is FQNEAQ in the germline V gene. Here the CDR3 reads CASSLVDAFTIGYEQYF. In DNA form, the CDR3 reads TGTGCCAGCAGCTTAGTCGACGCATTTACCATCGGCTACGAGCAGTACTTC.